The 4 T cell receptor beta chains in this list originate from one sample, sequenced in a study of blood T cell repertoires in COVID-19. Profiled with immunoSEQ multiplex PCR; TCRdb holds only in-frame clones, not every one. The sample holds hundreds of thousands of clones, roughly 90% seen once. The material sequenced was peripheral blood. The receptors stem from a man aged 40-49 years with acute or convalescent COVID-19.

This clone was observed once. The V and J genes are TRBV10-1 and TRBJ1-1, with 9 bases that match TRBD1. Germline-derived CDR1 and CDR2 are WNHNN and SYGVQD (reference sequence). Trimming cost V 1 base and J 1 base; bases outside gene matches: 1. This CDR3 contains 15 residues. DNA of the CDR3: TGCGCCAGCAGTGAGTTGACAGGGGGGAACACTGAAGCTTTCTTT. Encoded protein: CASSELTGGNTEAFF.

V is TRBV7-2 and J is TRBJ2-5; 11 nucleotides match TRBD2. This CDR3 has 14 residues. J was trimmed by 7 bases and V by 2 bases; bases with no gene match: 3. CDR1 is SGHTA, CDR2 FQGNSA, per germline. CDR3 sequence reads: CASSLITSGGTQYF. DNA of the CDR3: TGTGCCAGCAGCTTAATCACTAGCGGGGGGACCCAGTACTTC.

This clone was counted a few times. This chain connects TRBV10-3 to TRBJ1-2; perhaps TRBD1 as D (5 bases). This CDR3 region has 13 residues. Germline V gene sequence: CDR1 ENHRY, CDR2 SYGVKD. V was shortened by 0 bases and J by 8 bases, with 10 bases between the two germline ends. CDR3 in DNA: TGTGCCATCAGTGAGTCGGCACAGGCCGGCTACACCTTC. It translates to CAISESAQAGYTF.

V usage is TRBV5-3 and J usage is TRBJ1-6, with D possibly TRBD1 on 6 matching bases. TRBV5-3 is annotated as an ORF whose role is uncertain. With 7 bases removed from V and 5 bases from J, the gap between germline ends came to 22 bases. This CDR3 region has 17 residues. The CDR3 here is CARSDAQGVLNNSPLHF. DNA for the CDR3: TGTGCCAGATCAGACGCACAGGGAGTTTTGAATAATTCACCCCTCCACTTT.